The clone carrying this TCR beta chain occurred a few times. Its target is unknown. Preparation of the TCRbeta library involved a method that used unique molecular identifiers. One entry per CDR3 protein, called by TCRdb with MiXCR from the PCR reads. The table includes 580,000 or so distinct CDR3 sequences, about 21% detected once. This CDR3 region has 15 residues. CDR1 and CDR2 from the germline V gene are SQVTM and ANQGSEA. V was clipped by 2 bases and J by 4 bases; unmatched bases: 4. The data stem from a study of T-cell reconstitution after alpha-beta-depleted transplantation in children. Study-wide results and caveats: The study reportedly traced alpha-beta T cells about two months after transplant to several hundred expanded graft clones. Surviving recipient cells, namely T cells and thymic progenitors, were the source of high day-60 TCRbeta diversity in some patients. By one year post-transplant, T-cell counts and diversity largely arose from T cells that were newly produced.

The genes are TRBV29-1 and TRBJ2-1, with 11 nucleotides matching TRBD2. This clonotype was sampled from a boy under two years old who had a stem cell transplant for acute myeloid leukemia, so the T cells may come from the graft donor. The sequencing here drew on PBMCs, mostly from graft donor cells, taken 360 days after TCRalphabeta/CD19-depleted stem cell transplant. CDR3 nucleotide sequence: TGCAGCGTTGAACTAGCGGGGGGACTTTACAATGAGCAGTTCTTC. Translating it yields CSVELAGGLYNEQFF.